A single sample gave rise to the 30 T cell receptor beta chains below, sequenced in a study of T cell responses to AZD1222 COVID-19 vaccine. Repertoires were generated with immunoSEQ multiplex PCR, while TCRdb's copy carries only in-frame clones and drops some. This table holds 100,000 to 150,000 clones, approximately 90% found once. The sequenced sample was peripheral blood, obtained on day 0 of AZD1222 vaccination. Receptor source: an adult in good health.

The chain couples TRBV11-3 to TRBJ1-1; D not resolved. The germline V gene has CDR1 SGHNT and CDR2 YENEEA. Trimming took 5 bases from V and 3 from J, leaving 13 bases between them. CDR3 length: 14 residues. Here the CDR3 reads CASSPGSWDTEAFF. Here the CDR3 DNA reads TGTGCCAGCAGCCCGGGATCGTGGGACACTGAAGCTTTCTTT.

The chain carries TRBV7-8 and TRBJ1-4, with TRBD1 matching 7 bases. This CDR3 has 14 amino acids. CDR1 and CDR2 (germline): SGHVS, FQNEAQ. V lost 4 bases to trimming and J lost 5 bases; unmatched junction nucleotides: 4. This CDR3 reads CASSWGTVNEKLFF. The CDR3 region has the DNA TGTGCCAGCAGCTGGGGGACAGTGAATGAAAAACTGTTTTTT.

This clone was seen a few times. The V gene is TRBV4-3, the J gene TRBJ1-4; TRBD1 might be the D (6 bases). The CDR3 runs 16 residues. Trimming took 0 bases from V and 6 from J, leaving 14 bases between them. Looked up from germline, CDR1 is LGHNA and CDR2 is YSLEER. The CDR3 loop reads CASSQDLEGVYEKLFF. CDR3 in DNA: TGCGCCAGCAGCCAAGATCTGGAGGGGGTTTATGAAAAACTGTTTTTT.

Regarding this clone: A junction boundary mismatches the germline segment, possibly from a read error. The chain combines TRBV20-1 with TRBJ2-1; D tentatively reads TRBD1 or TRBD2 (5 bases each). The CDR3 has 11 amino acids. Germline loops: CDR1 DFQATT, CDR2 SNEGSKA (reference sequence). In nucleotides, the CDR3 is TGCAGTGCCAGAGGGGATAATGAGCAGTTCTTC. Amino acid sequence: CSARGDNEQFF.

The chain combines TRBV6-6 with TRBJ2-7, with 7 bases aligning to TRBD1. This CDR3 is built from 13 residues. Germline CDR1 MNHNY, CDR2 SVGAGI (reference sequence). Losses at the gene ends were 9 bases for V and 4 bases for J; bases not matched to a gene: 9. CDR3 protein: CASSRDSRYEQYF. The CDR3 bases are TGTGCCAGTTCCCGGGACAGTCGGTACGAGCAGTACTTC.

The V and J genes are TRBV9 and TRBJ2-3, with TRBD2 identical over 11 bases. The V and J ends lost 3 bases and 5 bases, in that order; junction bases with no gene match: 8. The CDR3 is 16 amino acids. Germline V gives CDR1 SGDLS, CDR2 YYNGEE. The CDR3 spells CASSAQTSGALDTQYF. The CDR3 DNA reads TGTGCCAGCAGCGCCCAGACTAGCGGGGCCCTAGATACGCAGTATTTT.

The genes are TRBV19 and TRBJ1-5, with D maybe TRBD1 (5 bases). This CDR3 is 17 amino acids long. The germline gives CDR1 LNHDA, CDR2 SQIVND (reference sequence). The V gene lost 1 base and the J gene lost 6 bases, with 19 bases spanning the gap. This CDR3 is CASSIGVLGPETQPQHF. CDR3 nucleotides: TGTGCCAGTAGTATAGGGGTTCTGGGGCCAGAAACTCAGCCCCAGCATTTT.

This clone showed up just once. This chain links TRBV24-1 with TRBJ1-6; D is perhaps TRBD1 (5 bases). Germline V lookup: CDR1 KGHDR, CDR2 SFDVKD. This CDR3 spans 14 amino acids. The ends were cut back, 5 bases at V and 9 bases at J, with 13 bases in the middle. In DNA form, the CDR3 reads TGTGCCACCAGTGCCGAGACAGTGGGTTCACCCCTCCACTTT. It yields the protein CATSAETVGSPLHF.

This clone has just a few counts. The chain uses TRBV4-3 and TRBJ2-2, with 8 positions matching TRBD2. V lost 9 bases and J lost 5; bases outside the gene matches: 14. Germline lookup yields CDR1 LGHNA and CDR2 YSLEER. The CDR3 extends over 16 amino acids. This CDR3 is CASSLVILAGTGELFF. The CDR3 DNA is TGCGCCAGTTCTCTAGTGATTCTAGCGGGTACCGGGGAGCTGTTTTTT.

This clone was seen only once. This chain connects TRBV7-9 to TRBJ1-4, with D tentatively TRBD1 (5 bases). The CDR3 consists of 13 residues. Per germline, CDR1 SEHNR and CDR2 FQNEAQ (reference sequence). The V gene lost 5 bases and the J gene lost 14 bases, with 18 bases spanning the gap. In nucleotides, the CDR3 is TGTGCCAGCAGCCCTATAGGCACGGGGCTGCTGTTTTTT. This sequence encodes CASSPIGTGLLFF.

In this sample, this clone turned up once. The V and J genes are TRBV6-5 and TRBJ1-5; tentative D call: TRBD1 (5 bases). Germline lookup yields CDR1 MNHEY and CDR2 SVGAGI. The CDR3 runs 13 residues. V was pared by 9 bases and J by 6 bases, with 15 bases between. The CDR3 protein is CASDGARGQPQHF. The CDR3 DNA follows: TGTGCCAGTGATGGGGCAAGGGGTCAGCCCCAGCATTTT.

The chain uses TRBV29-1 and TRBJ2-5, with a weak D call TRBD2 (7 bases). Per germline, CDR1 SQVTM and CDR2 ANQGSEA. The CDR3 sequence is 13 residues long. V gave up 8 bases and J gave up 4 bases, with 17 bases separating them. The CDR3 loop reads CSSGGGGGETQYF. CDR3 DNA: TGCAGCTCTGGGGGCGGGGGAGGAGAGACCCAGTACTTC.

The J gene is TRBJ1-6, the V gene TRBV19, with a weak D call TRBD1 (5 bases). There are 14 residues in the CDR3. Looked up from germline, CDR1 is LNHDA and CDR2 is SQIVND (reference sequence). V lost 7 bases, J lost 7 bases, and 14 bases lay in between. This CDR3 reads CASKPSGANSPLHF. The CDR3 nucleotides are TGTGCCAGTAAGCCGTCTGGGGCGAATTCACCCCTCCACTTT.

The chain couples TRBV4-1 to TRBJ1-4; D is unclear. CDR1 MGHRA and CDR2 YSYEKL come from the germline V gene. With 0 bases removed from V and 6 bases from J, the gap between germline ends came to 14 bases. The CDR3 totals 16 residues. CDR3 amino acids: CASSQDRVSGYEKLFF. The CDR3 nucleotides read TGCGCCAGCAGCCAAGATAGAGTCAGCGGTTATGAAAAACTGTTTTTT.

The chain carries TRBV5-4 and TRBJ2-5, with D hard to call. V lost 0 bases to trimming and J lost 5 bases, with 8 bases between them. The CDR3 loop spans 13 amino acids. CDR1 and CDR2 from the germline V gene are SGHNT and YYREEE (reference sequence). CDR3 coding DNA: TGTGCCAGCAGCTTGGTGGGCTTTGAGACCCAGTACTTC. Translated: CASSLVGFETQYF.

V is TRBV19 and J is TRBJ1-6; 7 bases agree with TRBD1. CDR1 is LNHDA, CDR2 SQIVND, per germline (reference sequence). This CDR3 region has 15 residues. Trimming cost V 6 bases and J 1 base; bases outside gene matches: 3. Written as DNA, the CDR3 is TGTGCCAGTAGCCCGGGACAGTCCTATAATTCACCCCTCCACTTT. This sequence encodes CASSPGQSYNSPLHF.

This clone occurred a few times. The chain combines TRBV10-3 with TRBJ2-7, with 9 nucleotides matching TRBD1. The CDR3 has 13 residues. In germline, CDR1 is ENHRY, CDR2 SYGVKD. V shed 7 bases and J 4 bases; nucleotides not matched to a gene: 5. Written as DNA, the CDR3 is TGTGCCATCACATCACAGGGGGCTTACGAGCAGTACTTC. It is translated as CAITSQGAYEQYF.

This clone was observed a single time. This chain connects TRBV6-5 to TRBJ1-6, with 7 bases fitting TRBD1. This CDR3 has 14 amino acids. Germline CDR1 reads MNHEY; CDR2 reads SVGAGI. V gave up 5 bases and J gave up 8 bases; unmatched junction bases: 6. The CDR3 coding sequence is TGTGCCAGCAGTCCCCGGACAGGTCATTCACCCCTCCACTTT. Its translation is CASSPRTGHSPLHF.

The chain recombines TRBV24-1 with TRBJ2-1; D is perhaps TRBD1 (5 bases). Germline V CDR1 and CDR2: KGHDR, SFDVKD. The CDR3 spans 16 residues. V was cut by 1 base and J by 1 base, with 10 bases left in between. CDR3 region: CATSDLGAGSYNEQFF. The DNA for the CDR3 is TGTGCCACCAGTGATTTAGGGGCAGGGTCCTACAATGAGCAGTTCTTC.

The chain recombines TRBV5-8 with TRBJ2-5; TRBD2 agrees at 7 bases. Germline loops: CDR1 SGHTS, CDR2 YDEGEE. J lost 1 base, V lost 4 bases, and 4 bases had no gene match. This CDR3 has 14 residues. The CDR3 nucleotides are TGTGCCAGCAGCCCCCCGGGGGGCCAAGAGACCCAGTACTTC. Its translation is CASSPPGGQETQYF.

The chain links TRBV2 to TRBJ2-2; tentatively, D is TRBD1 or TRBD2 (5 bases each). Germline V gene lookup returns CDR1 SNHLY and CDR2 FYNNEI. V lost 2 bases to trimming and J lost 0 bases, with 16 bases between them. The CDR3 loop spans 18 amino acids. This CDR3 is CASSENGAYSANTGELFF. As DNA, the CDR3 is TGTGCCAGCAGTGAAAACGGGGCATACTCTGCGAACACCGGGGAGCTGTTTTTT.

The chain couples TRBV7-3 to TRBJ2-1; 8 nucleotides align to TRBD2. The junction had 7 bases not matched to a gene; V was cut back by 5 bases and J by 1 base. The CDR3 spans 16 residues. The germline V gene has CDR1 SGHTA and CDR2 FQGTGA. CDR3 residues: CASSPQLAGSYNEQFF. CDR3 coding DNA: TGTGCCAGCAGCCCCCAGCTAGCGGGTTCCTACAATGAGCAGTTCTTC.

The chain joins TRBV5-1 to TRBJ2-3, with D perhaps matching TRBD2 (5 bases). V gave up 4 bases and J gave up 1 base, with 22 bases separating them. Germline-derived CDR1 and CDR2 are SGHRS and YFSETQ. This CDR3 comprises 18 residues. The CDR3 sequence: CASSPDGVERSGTDTQYF. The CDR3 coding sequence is TGCGCCAGCAGCCCGGATGGGGTAGAGCGGAGTGGCACAGATACGCAGTATTTT.

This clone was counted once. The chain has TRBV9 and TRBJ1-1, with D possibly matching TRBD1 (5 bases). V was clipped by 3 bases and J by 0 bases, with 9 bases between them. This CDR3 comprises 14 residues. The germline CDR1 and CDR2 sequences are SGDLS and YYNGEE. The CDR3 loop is CASSGGVLNTEAFF. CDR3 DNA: TGTGCCAGCAGCGGAGGGGTTTTGAACACTGAAGCTTTCTTT.

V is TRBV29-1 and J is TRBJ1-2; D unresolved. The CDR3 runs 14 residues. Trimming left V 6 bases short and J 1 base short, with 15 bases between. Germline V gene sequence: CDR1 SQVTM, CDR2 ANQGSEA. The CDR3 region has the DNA TGCAGCGTAGCAATTGGCGGACTTAACTATGGCTACACCTTC. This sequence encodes CSVAIGGLNYGYTF.

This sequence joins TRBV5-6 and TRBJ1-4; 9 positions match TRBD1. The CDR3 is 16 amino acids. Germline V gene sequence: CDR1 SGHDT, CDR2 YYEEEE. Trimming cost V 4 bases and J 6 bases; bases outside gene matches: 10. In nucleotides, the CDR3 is TGTGCCAGCAGCCTTAAGCACAGGGGGCGTGATGAAAAACTGTTTTTT. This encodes CASSLKHRGRDEKLFF. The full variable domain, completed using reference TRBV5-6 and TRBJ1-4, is DAGVTQSPTHLIKTRGQQVTLRCSPKSGHDTVSWYQQALGQGPQFIFQYYEEEERQRGNFPDRFSGHQFPNYSSELNVNALLLGDSALYLCASSLKHRGRDEKLFFGSGTQLSVL.

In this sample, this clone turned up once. CDR3 nucleotides: TGTGCCAGCAGCTTACTGGGGTTACATCAGCCCCAGCATTTT. Translating gives CASSLLGLHQPQHF. J is TRBJ1-5 and V is TRBV11-2, with D unclear. Between the trimmed V and J ends, which lost 2 bases and 5 bases, there was a span of 10 bases. Germline V CDR1 and CDR2: SGHAT, FQNNGV. The CDR3 spans 14 residues. Filled out from reference TRBV11-2 and TRBJ1-5, the complete variable domain reads EAGVAQSPRYKIIEKRQSVAFWCNPISGHATLYWYQQILGQGPKLLIQFQNNGVVDDSQLPKDRFSAERLKGVDSTLKIQPAKLEDSAVYLCASSLLGLHQPQHFGDGTRLSIL.

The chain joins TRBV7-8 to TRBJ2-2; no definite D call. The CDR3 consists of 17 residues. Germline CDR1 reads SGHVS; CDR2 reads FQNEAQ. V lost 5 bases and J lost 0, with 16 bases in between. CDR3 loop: CASSGYFWRSNTGELFF. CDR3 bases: TGTGCCAGCAGCGGCTATTTCTGGCGGTCGAACACCGGGGAGCTGTTTTTT.

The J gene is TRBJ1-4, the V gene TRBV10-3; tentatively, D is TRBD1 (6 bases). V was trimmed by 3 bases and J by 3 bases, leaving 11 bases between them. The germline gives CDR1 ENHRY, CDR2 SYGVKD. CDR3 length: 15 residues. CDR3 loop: CAISEGGQANEKLFF. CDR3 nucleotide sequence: TGTGCCATCAGTGAAGGGGGACAAGCTAATGAAAAACTGTTTTTT.

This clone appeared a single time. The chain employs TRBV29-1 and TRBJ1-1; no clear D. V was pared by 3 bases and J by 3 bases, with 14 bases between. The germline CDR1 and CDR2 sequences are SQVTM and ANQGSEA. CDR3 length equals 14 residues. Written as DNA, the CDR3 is TGCAGCGTTGATCATCTTGTCATTCACACTGAAGCTTTCTTT. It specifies CSVDHLVIHTEAFF.